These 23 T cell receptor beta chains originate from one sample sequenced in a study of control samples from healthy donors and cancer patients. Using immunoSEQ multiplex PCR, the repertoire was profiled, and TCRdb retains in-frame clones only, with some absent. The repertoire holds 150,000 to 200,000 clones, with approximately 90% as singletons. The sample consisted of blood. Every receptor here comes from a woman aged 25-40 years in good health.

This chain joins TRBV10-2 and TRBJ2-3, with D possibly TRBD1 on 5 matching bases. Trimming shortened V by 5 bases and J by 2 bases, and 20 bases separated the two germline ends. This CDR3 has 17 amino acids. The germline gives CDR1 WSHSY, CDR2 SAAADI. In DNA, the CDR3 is TGCGCCAGCAGTCCATTGGGGCCTCCCCGTAACACAGATACGCAGTATTTT. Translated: CASSPLGPPRNTDTQYF.

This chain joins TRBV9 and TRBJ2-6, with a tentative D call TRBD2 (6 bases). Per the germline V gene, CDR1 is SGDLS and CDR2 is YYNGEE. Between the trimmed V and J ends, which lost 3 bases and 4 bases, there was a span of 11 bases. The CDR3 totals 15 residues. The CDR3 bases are TGTGCCAGCAGCGGCAGGGAGGCCGGGGCCAACGTCCTGACTTTC. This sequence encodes CASSGREAGANVLTF. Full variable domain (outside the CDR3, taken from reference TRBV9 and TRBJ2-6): DSGVTQTPKHLITATGQRVTLRCSPRSGDLSVYWYQQSLDQGLQFLIQYYNGEERAKGNILERFSAQQFPDLHSELNLSSLELGDSALYFCASSGREAGANVLTFGAGSRLTVL.

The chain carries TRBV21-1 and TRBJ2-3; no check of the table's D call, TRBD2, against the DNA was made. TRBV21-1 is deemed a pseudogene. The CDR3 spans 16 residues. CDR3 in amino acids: CASRRELVGSTDTQYF. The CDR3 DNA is TGTGCCAGCAGACGAGAACTAGTCGGTAGCACAGATACGCAGTATTTT.

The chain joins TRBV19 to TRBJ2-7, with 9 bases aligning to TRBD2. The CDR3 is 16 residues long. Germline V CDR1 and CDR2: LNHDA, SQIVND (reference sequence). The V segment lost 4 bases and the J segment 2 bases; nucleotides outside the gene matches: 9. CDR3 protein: CASSTLSSGKAYEQYF. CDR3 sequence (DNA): TGTGCCAGTAGTACCCTCTCTAGCGGGAAAGCCTACGAGCAGTACTTC.

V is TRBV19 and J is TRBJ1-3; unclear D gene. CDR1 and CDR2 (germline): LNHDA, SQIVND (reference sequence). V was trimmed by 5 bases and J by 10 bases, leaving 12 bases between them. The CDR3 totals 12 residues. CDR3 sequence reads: CASSSLGGTIYF. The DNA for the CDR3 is TGTGCCAGTAGTTCCCTAGGCGGGACCATATATTTT.

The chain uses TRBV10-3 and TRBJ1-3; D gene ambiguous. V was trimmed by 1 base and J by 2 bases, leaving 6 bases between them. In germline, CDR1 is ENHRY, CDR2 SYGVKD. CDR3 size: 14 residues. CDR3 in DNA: TGTGCCATCAGTGAGTTTGGGGCTGGAAACACCATATATTTT. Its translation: CAISEFGAGNTIYF.

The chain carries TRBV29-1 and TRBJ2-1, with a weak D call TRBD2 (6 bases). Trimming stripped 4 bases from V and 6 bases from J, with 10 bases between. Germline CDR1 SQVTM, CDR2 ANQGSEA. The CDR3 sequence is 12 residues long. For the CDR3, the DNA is TGCAGCGTTGGCGGGACCCTCAATGAGCAGTTCTTC. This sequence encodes CSVGGTLNEQFF.

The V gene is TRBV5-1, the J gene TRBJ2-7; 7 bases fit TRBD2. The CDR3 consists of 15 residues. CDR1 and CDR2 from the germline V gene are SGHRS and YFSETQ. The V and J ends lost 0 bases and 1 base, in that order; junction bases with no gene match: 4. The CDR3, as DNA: TGCGCCAGCAGCTTGGTTGGGGGAGGGTCCTACGAGCAGTACTTC. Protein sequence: CASSLVGGGSYEQYF.

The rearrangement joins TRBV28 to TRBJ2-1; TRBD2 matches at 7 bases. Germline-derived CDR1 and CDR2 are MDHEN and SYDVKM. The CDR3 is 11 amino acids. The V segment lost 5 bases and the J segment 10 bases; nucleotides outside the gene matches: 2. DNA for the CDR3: TGTGCCAGCAGTAGCGGGGTGGAGCAGTTCTTC. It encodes CASSSGVEQFF.

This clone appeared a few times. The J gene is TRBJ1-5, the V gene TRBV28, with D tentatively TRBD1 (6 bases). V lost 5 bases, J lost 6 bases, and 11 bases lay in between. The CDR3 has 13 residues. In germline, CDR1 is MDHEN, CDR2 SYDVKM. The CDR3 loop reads CASSAGVGQPQHF. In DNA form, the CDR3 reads TGTGCCAGCAGTGCAGGGGTCGGTCAGCCCCAGCATTTT.

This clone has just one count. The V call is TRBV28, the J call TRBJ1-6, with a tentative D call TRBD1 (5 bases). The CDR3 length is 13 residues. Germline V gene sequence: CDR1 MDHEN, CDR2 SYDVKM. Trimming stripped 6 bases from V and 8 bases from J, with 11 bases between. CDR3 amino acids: CASRGPGYSPLHF. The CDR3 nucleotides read TGTGCCAGCAGGGGGCCCGGATATTCACCCCTCCACTTT.

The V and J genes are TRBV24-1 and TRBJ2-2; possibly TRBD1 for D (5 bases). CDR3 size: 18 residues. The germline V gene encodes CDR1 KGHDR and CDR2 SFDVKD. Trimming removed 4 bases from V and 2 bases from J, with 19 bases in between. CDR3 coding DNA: TGTGCCACCAGTGACCCTACTATACAGGCTTCCAACACCGGGGAGCTGTTTTTT. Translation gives CATSDPTIQASNTGELFF.

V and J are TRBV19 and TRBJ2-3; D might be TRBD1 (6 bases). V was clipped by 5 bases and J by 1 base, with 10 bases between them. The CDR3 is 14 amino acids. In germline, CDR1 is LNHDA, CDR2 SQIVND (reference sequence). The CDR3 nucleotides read TGTGCCAGTAGTCAGGGGATGGGCACAGATACGCAGTATTTT. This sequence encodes CASSQGMGTDTQYF.

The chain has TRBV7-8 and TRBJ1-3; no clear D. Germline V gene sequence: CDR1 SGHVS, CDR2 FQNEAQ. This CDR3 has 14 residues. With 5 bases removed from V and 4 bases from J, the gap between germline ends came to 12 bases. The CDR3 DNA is TGTGCCAGCAGCCCATCCTTTAGCGGAAACACCATATATTTT. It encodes CASSPSFSGNTIYF. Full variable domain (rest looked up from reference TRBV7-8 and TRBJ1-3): GAGVSQSPRYKVAKRGQDVALRCDPISGHVSLFWYQQALGQGPEFLTYFQNEAQLDKSGLPSDRFFAERPEGSVSTLKIQRTQQEDSAVYLCASSPSFSGNTIYFGEGSWLTVV.

CDR3 loop: CASSLKVGDTGELFF. The CDR3, as DNA: TGTGCCAGCAGCTTGAAGGTGGGGGACACCGGGGAGCTGTTTTTT. This rearrangement joins TRBV5-6 to TRBJ2-2; TRBD1 or TRBD2 may be the D gene (5 bases each). CDR3 size: 15 residues. Germline V gene lookup returns CDR1 SGHDT and CDR2 YYEEEE. The V end was cut by 1 base, the J end by 3 bases, with 10 bases between.

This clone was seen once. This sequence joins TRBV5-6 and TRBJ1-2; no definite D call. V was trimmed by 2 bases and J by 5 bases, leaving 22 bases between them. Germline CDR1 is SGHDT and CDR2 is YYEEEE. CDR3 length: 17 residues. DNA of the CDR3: TGTGCCAGCAGCTTTGGGTCCTGGGCCATTGATACTTATGGCTACACCTTC. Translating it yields CASSFGSWAIDTYGYTF.

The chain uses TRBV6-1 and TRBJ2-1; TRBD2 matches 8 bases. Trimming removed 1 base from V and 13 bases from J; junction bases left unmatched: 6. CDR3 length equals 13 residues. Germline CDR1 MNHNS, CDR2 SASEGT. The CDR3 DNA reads TGTGCCAGCAGTGAAGTTGGGACTAGATACCAGTTCTTC. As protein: CASSEVGTRYQFF.

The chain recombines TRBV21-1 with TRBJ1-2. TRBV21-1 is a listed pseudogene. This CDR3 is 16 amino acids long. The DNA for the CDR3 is TGTGCCAGCAGCAAAGGGGGGGATGAAGACAACTATGGCTACACCTTC. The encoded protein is CASSKGGDEDNYGYTF.

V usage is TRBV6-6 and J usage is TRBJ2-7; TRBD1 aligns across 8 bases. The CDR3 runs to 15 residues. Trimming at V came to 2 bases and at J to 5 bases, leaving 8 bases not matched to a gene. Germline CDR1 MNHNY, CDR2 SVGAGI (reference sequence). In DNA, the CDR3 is TGTGCCAGCAGTTACGGCAGGACAGGGTTCGACGAGCAGTACTTC. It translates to CASSYGRTGFDEQYF.

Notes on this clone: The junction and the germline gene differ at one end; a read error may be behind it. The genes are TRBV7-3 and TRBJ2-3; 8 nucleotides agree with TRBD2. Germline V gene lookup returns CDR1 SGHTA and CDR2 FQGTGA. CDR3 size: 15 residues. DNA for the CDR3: TGTGCCAGCAGTTTAAGCGGGGGCTACACAGATACGCAGTATTTT. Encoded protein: CASSLSGGYTDTQYF.

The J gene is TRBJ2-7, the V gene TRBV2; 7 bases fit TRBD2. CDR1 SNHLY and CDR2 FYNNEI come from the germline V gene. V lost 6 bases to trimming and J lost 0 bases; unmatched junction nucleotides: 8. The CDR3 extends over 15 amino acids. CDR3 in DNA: TGTGCCAGCAGAGGGAGGGCCGGAATCTCCTACGAGCAGTACTTC. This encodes CASRGRAGISYEQYF.

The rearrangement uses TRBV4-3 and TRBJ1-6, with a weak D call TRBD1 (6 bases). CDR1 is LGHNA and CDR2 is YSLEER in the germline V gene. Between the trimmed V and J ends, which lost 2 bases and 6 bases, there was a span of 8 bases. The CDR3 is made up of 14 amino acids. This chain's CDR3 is CASSQRQVNSPLHF. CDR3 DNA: TGCGCCAGCAGCCAACGACAGGTTAATTCACCCCTCCACTTT.

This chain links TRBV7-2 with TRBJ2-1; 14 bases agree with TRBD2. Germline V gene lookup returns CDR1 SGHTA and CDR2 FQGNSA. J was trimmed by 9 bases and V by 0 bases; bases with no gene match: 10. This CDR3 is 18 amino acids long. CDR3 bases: TGTGCCAGCAGCTTAGCCGAGGGACTAGCGGGAGCCCTCGTTGAGCAGTTCTTC. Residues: CASSLAEGLAGALVEQFF.